This T cell receptor (beta chain) emerged from a study of T cell changes during pregnancy in multiple sclerosis. The repertoire was sequenced with immunoSEQ multiplex PCR; TCRdb's copy has only in-frame clones and lacks some. Of under 70,000 clones in the sample, approximately 90% were seen once. The junction had 3 bases not matched to a gene; V was cut back by 5 bases and J by 5 bases. The CDR3 contains 14 residues. Germline V gene lookup returns CDR1 SGHNT and CDR2 YENEEA. The gene calls are TRBV11-3 and TRBJ1-1, with 12 bases aligning to TRBD1. The source is a female donor with multiple sclerosis, enrolled in a pregnancy study. The material was peripheral blood, obtained in the second trimester of pregnancy. The CDR3: CASSGDRGQTEAFF. The CDR3 DNA is TGTGCCAGCAGCGGGGACAGGGGGCAAACTGAAGCTTTCTTT.